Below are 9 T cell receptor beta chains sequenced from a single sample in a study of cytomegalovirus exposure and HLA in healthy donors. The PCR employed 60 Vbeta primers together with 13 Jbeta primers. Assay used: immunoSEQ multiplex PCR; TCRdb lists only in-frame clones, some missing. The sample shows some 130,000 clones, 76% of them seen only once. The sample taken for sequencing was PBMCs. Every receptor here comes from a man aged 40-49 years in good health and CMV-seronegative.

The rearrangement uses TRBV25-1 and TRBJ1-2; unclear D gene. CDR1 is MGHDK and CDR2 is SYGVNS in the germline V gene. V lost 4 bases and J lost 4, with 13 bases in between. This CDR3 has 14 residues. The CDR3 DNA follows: TGTGCCAGCAGTGTTCGGGAATCCGGCTATGGCTACACCTTC. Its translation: CASSVRESGYGYTF.

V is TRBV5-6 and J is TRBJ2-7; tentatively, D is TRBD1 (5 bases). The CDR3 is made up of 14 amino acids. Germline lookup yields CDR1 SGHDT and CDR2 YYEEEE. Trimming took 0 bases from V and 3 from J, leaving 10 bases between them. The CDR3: CASSLVGALYEQYF. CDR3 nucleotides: TGTGCCAGCAGCTTGGTAGGGGCCCTCTACGAGCAGTACTTC.

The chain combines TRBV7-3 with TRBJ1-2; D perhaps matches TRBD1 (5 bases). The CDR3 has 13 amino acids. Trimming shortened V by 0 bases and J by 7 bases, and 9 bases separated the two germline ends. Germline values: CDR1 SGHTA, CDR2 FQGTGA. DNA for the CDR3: TGTGCCAGCAGCTTAACGGGGAGGGGTGGCTACACCTTC. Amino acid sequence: CASSLTGRGGYTF.

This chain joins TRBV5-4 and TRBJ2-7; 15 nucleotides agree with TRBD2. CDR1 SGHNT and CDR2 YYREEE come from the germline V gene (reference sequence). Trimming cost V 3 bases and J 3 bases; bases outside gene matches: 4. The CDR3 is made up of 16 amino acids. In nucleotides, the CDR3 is TGTGCCAGCAGCTGGACTAGCGGGGGGGCCGGCTACGAGCAGTACTTC. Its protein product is CASSWTSGGAGYEQYF.

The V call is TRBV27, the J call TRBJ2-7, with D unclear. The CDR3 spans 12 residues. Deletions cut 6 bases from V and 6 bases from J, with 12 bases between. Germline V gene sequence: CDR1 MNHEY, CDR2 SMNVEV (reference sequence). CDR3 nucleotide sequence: TGTGCCAGCAGGATACCGACTGGCGAGCAGTACTTC. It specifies CASRIPTGEQYF.

As DNA, the CDR3 is TGCGCCAGCAGCTCGCAGGGGGTTAACTATGGCTACACCTTC. Translated, it gives CASSSQGVNYGYTF. The chain combines TRBV5-1 with TRBJ1-2; 7 bases fit TRBD1. V gave up 3 bases and J gave up 1 base; unmatched junction bases: 3. This CDR3 comprises 14 residues. CDR1 and CDR2 (germline): SGHRS, YFSETQ.

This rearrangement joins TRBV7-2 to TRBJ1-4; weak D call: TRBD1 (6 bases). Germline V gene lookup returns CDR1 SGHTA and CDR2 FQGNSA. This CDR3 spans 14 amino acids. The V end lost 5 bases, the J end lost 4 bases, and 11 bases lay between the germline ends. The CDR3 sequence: CASSLQGNNEKLFF. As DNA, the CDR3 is TGTGCCAGCAGCCTTCAGGGGAATAATGAAAAACTGTTTTTT.

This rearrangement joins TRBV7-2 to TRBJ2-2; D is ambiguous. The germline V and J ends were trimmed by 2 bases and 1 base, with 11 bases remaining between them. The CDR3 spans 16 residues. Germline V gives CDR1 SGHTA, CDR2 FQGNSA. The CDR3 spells CASSLFGAGNTGELFF. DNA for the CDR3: TGTGCCAGCAGCTTATTCGGTGCCGGGAACACCGGGGAGCTGTTTTTT.

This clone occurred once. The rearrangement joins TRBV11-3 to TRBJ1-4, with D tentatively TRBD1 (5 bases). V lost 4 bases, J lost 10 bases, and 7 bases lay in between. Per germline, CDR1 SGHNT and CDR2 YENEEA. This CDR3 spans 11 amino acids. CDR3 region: CASSSGLKLFF. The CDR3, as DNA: TGTGCCAGCAGCTCAGGGCTAAAACTGTTTTTT.